What follows are 29 T cell receptor beta chains derived from one specimen sequenced in a study of blood T cell repertoires in COVID-19 (dated by TCRdb to the early 2020s). Library generation was performed with the immunoSEQ multiplex PCR assay. The clones in this table, taken by TCRdb from immuneACCESS, are in-frame only. Not every clone is retained; where verified, under half of the shortfall comes from an unresolved V gene, and the cause of the rest is unknown. Across this sample there are about 170,000 clones, with about 90% seen only once. The top ten constitute roughly 5% of the sample. Input material: peripheral blood. These TCRs come from a young man with COVID-19, enrolled during active disease.

The chain couples TRBV15 to TRBJ1-4; maybe TRBD1 (6 bases). CDR1 is LNHNV and CDR2 is YYDKDF in the germline V gene (reference sequence). V lost 0 bases, J lost 2 bases, and 22 bases lay in between. CDR3 size: 20 residues. CDR3 sequence reads: CATSREKLRVQGTTNEKLFF. The CDR3 coding sequence is TGTGCCACCAGCAGAGAAAAGTTGCGGGTTCAGGGGACGACTAATGAAAAACTGTTTTTT. The whole variable domain, filled in from reference TRBV15 and TRBJ1-4, reads DAMVIQNPRYQVTQFGKPVTLSCSQTLNHNVMYWYQQKSSQAPKLLFHYYDKDFNNEADTPDNFQSRRPNTSFCFLDIRSPGLGDTAMYLCATSREKLRVQGTTNEKLFFGSGTQLSVL.

V is TRBV7-9 and J is TRBJ1-2; TRBD1 might be the D (5 bases). The germline V gene has CDR1 SEHNR and CDR2 FQNEAQ (reference sequence). The CDR3 totals 15 residues. V was cut by 6 bases and J by 8 bases, with 22 bases left in between. The CDR3 here is CASRQQTDSHGGYTF. The CDR3, as DNA: TGTGCCAGCAGACAACAAACCGACAGTCACGGGGGCTACACCTTC.

J is TRBJ1-5 and V is TRBV6-5, with 9 bases aligning to TRBD1. There are 15 residues in the CDR3. J gave up 2 bases and V 5 bases, and 4 bases lay outside the gene matches. CDR1 and CDR2 from the germline V gene are MNHEY and SVGAGI. In DNA form, the CDR3 reads TGTGCCAGCAGTCCCCGGGACAGGGGCAATCAGCCCCAGCATTTT. It specifies CASSPRDRGNQPQHF.

The chain has TRBV27 and TRBJ2-5, with TRBD1 matching 7 bases. The CDR3 covers 14 residues. Looked up from germline, CDR1 is MNHEY and CDR2 is SMNVEV (reference sequence). V gave up 2 bases and J gave up 1 base; unmatched junction bases: 1. The CDR3 is CASSLRDSQETQYF. In nucleotides, the CDR3 is TGTGCCAGCAGTTTAAGGGACAGCCAAGAGACCCAGTACTTC.

The CDR3 loop is CASSTWDKSSYEQYF. The CDR3, as DNA: TGTGCCAGTAGTACCTGGGACAAGAGCTCCTACGAGCAGTACTTC. The chain combines TRBV19 with TRBJ2-7, with D perhaps matching TRBD1 (6 bases). The CDR3 has 15 residues. The germline gives CDR1 LNHDA, CDR2 SQIVND (reference sequence). V shed 4 bases and J shed 0 bases, with 13 bases lying between them.

This chain connects TRBV9 to TRBJ2-7; TRBD2 aligns across 8 bases. This CDR3 region has 14 residues. V was pared by 4 bases and J by 1 base, with 4 bases of the junction left unmatched. The germline V gene encodes CDR1 SGDLS and CDR2 YYNGEE. In nucleotides, the CDR3 is TGTGCCAGCAGCAGAGCGGGAGAATCCTACGAGCAGTACTTC. Translating gives CASSRAGESYEQYF.

The chain carries TRBV7-9 and TRBJ2-1; a weak D match, TRBD2 (5 bases). Germline lookup yields CDR1 SEHNR and CDR2 FQNEAQ (reference sequence). The CDR3 extends over 15 amino acids. V dropped 7 bases and J dropped 4 bases, with 17 bases sitting between them. CDR3 sequence: CASTSLARAYNEQFF. Written as DNA, the CDR3 is TGTGCCAGCACTTCTTTAGCGAGGGCTTACAATGAGCAGTTCTTC. Full variable domain (outside the CDR3, taken from reference TRBV7-9 and TRBJ2-1): DTGVSQNPRHKITKRGQNVTFRCDPISEHNRLYWYRQTLGQGPEFLTYFQNEAQLEKSRLLSDRFSAERPKGSFSTLEIQRTEQGDSAMYLCASTSLARAYNEQFFGPGTRLTVL.

This clone was counted once. This sequence joins TRBV5-1 and TRBJ1-1; 7 nucleotides line up with TRBD1. The CDR3 totals 14 residues. The J segment lost 3 bases and the V segment lost 3 bases, leaving 5 bases of the junction unmatched. CDR1 and CDR2 (germline): SGHRS, YFSETQ. The CDR3 loop is CASSSFGQDTEAFF. The CDR3 nucleotides read TGCGCCAGCAGCTCATTCGGACAGGACACTGAAGCTTTCTTT.

This clone was seen a single time. The chain is built from TRBV7-8 and TRBJ1-1; 7 nucleotides match TRBD1. The germline CDR1 and CDR2 sequences are SGHVS and FQNEAQ. This CDR3 has 15 residues. V gave up 4 bases and J gave up 5 bases; unmatched junction bases: 10. CDR3 DNA sequence: TGTGCCAGCAGCTACCCACAGGGGCGAGGGACTGAAGCTTTCTTT. As protein: CASSYPQGRGTEAFF.

This rearrangement joins TRBV27 to TRBJ2-6; no definite D call. Trimming cost V 2 bases and J 4 bases, with 21 bases left between them. Germline V gene sequence: CDR1 MNHEY, CDR2 SMNVEV (reference sequence). This CDR3 region has 19 residues. CDR3 loop: CASSLDGQHLPPGANVLTF. The CDR3 DNA is TGTGCCAGCAGTTTAGATGGGCAGCATTTACCTCCGGGGGCCAACGTCCTGACTTTC.

This chain joins TRBV5-1 and TRBJ2-3, with D possibly matching TRBD2 (5 bases). The germline V gene has CDR1 SGHRS and CDR2 YFSETQ. This CDR3 has 16 amino acids. The ends were cut back, 3 bases at V and 0 bases at J, with 14 bases in the middle. The CDR3 sequence: CASSSGILSSTDTQYF. CDR3 in DNA: TGCGCCAGCAGCTCCGGGATCTTGTCGAGCACAGATACGCAGTATTTT.

V and J are TRBV2 and TRBJ2-7; TRBD1 is a possible D gene (6 bases). The V gene lost 6 bases and the J gene lost 5 bases, with 20 bases spanning the gap. The CDR3 consists of 15 residues. The germline CDR1 and CDR2 sequences are SNHLY and FYNNEI. The CDR3 bases are TGTGCCAGCAGCCCCAGGGGTAGTACTGGCCACGAGCAGTACTTC. Its translation is CASSPRGSTGHEQYF.

CDR3 in amino acids: CASTPGQAPYSNQPQHF. In nucleotides, the CDR3 is TGTGCCAGCACGCCGGGACAGGCACCCTATAGCAATCAGCCCCAGCATTTT. This sequence joins TRBV28 and TRBJ1-5; 8 bases line up with TRBD1. Germline assignment: CDR1 MDHEN and CDR2 SYDVKM. The CDR3 is 17 amino acids. V lost 7 bases, J lost 0 bases, and 11 bases stayed unmatched.

The genes are TRBV6-2 or TRBV6-3 and TRBJ2-5, with no clear D. The V gene's germline CDR1 is MNHEY and CDR2 SVGEGT. The CDR3 extends over 15 amino acids. Trimming stripped 0 bases from V and 0 bases from J, with 8 bases between. In DNA, the CDR3 is TGTGCCAGCAGTTACTCGACACAGTACCAAGAGACCCAGTACTTC. Protein: CASSYSTQYQETQYF.

J is TRBJ2-1 and V is TRBV6-2 or TRBV6-3; TRBD1 is a possible D gene (5 bases). CDR3 length equals 13 residues. The V end was cut by 6 bases, the J end by 7 bases, with 13 bases between. Germline values: CDR1 MNHEY, CDR2 SVGEGT. The CDR3 DNA reads as TGTGCCAGCAGCTTGATCGACAGAAATGAGCAGTTCTTC. Translating it yields CASSLIDRNEQFF.

This clone was picked up a small number of times. The chain links TRBV5-5 to TRBJ1-1; D possibly corresponds to TRBD1 (6 bases). The germline CDR1 and CDR2 sequences are SGHKS and YYEKEE (reference sequence). Trimming took 5 bases from V and 4 from J, leaving 15 bases between them. This CDR3 contains 14 residues. As DNA, the CDR3 is TGTGCCAGCAGTCATACAGGGTTGGCCACTGAAGCTTTCTTT. Translating it yields CASSHTGLATEAFF.

This chain joins TRBV14 and TRBJ1-1; a weak D match, TRBD1 (6 bases). Germline loops: CDR1 SGHDN, CDR2 FVKESK. The CDR3 covers 19 residues. Trimming removed 3 bases at V and 4 bases at J, with 27 bases between. This CDR3 reads CASSQRTGTLLISGTEAFF. CDR3 sequence (DNA): TGTGCCAGCAGCCAGAGAACCGGGACATTACTCATCTCGGGCACTGAAGCTTTCTTT. Filled out from reference TRBV14 and TRBJ1-1, the complete variable domain reads EAGVTQFPSHSVIEKGQTVTLRCDPISGHDNLYWYRRVMGKEIKFLLHFVKESKQDESGMPNNRFLAERTGGTYSTLKVQPAELEDSGVYFCASSQRTGTLLISGTEAFFGQGTRLTVV.

The chain is built from TRBV25-1 and TRBJ1-2; TRBD1 might be the D (5 bases). Germline V gene sequence: CDR1 MGHDK, CDR2 SYGVNS. The germline V and J ends were trimmed by 1 base and 0 bases, with 9 bases remaining between them. This CDR3 spans 15 amino acids. The CDR3 sequence: CASSEWGGANYGYTF. In DNA, the CDR3 is TGTGCCAGCAGTGAATGGGGCGGAGCTAACTATGGCTACACCTTC.

The V gene is TRBV7-3, the J gene TRBJ2-3; 7 nucleotides match TRBD2. The germline CDR1 and CDR2 sequences are SGHTA and FQGTGA. V lost 2 bases to trimming and J lost 4 bases; unmatched junction nucleotides: 6. This CDR3 contains 15 residues. CDR3 DNA sequence: TGTGCCAGCAGCTTATCCGGCGGGAGCGCAGATACGCAGTATTTT. Encoded protein: CASSLSGGSADTQYF.

The chain links TRBV3-1 (or the pseudogene TRBV3-2) to TRBJ2-5, with TRBD2 identical over 7 bases. CDR1 and CDR2 (germline): LGHDT, YNNKEL (reference sequence). CDR3 size: 15 residues. V trimming: 4 bases; J trimming: 2 bases; junction bases outside the gene matches: 7. The CDR3, as DNA: TGTGCCAGCAGCCGTACTGGGACTACACAAGAGACCCAGTACTTC. This codes for CASSRTGTTQETQYF.

The chain links TRBV7-6 to TRBJ1-1; tentatively, D is TRBD1 (6 bases). The V end was cut by 2 bases, the J end by 0 bases, with 10 bases between. The CDR3 length is 15 residues. Germline-derived CDR1 and CDR2 are SGHVS and FNYEAQ. CDR3 residues: CASSLLGQMNTEAFF. CDR3 DNA: TGTGCCAGCAGCTTACTTGGACAGATGAACACTGAAGCTTTCTTT.

In its sample, this clone was seen a few times. The V call is TRBV7-9, the J call TRBJ1-5; D is undetermined. Trimming took off 5 bases at V and 5 bases at J, with 13 bases between the two ends. Germline CDR1 reads SEHNR; CDR2 reads FQNEAQ (reference sequence). CDR3 size: 14 residues. In nucleotides, the CDR3 is TGTGCCAGCAGCGCCACGGGGTCCCATCAGCCCCAGCATTTT. It specifies CASSATGSHQPQHF.

The CDR3 spells CASSFSGSSYNEQFF. In nucleotides, the CDR3 is TGTGCCAGCAGTTTTAGCGGGAGCTCCTACAATGAGCAGTTCTTC. The chain carries TRBV28 and TRBJ2-1; TRBD2 aligns across 9 bases. Germline lookup yields CDR1 MDHEN and CDR2 SYDVKM. V lost 3 bases and J lost 0; bases outside the gene matches: 0. The length of the CDR3 is 15 residues. Full variable domain (outside the CDR3, taken from reference TRBV28 and TRBJ2-1): DVKVTQSSRYLVKRTGEKVFLECVQDMDHENMFWYRQDPGLGLRLIYFSYDVKMKEKGDIPEGYSVSREKKERFSLILESASTNQTSMYLCASSFSGSSYNEQFFGPGTRLTVL.

This clone appeared once. The J gene is TRBJ1-6, the V gene TRBV9, with 7 nucleotides matching TRBD1. The length of the CDR3 is 15 residues. The J segment lost 10 bases and the V segment lost 6 bases, leaving 13 bases of the junction unmatched. Looked up from germline, CDR1 is SGDLS and CDR2 is YYNGEE. The CDR3, as DNA: TGTGCCAGCATTGAAAGGACAGGCCTTTTGTCACCCCTCCACTTT. This translates into CASIERTGLLSPLHF. Variable domain in full (rest from reference TRBV9 and TRBJ1-6): DSGVTQTPKHLITATGQRVTLRCSPRSGDLSVYWYQQSLDQGLQFLIQYYNGEERAKGNILERFSAQQFPDLHSELNLSSLELGDSALYFCASIERTGLLSPLHFGNGTRLTVT.

This clone has more than one count but fewer than ten. This chain links TRBV24-1 with TRBJ2-7, with 13 bases fitting TRBD2. The ends lost 2 bases at V and 6 bases at J; junction bases unmatched: 3. CDR3 length: 15 amino acids. Germline V gives CDR1 KGHDR, CDR2 SFDVKD. The CDR3 region has the DNA TGTGCCACCAGTGATTCGGGACTAGCGGGATTCGAGCAGTACTTC. Amino acid sequence: CATSDSGLAGFEQYF.

The rearrangement joins TRBV6-1 to TRBJ1-2, with D possibly TRBD1 on 5 matching bases. Germline-derived CDR1 and CDR2 are MNHNS and SASEGT. CDR3 length equals 14 residues. Trimming took off 2 bases at V and 8 bases at J, with 15 bases between the two ends. CDR3 nucleotides: TGTGCCAGCAGTGAAATCCTGGGTCAGGGCGGCTACACCTTC. This encodes CASSEILGQGGYTF.

This clone was seen only a few times. The gene calls are TRBV11-2 and TRBJ1-2; no firm D call. The germline V gene encodes CDR1 SGHAT and CDR2 FQNNGV. The V end was cut by 2 bases, the J end by 2 bases, with 3 bases between. The CDR3 sequence is 12 residues long. The CDR3 sequence: CASSLRNYGYTF. The CDR3 DNA reads TGTGCCAGCAGCTTACGGAACTATGGCTACACCTTC.

V usage is TRBV15 and J usage is TRBJ2-7; D ambiguous. Trimming took 8 bases from V and 6 from J, leaving 14 bases between them. Germline CDR1 is LNHNV and CDR2 is YYDKDF (reference sequence). This CDR3 comprises 12 residues. CDR3 sequence: CATRFGLSEQYF. The CDR3 DNA reads TGTGCCACCCGTTTTGGGCTTAGCGAGCAGTACTTC.

The genes are TRBV5-1 and TRBJ1-1, with D uncertain. V shed 0 bases and J shed 5 bases, with 17 bases lying between them. The length of the CDR3 is 16 residues. In germline, CDR1 is SGHRS, CDR2 YFSETQ. The CDR3 DNA reads as TGCGCCAGCAGCTTGGCCCTGGGCGGGCCGCAAACTGAAGCTTTCTTT. It specifies CASSLALGGPQTEAFF. The complete variable domain, with remaining parts taken from reference TRBV5-1 and TRBJ1-1, reads KAGVTQTPRYLIKTRGQQVTLSCSPISGHRSVSWYQQTPGQGLQFLFEYFSETQRNKGNFPGRFSGRQFSNSRSEMNVSTLELGDSALYLCASSLALGGPQTEAFFGQGTRLTVV.